Following are 10 T cell receptor beta chains from one sample sequenced in a study of cytomegalovirus exposure and HLA in healthy donors. Researchers ran the PCR with 60 Vbeta and 13 Jbeta primers. Generated by immunoSEQ multiplex PCR, the TCRdb table keeps only in-frame clones and is missing some. Here the sample spans some 150,000 clones, approximately 70% being singletons. The sequenced sample consisted of PBMCs. These receptors all stem from a human donor in good health.

V gene TRBV11-3 combines with J gene TRBJ2-3; 9 bases fit TRBD2. Unmatched junction bases numbered 7, after V lost 5 bases and J lost 4 bases. In germline, CDR1 is SGHNT, CDR2 YENEEA. The CDR3 has 15 residues. The CDR3 loop reads CASSRRGLASDTQYF. Here the CDR3 DNA reads TGTGCCAGCAGCCGCCGGGGACTAGCTTCAGATACGCAGTATTTT.

This chain connects TRBV4-1 to TRBJ2-5; weak D call: TRBD1 (5 bases). The CDR3 is 14 residues long. V was trimmed by 4 bases and J by 5 bases, leaving 14 bases between them. Germline CDR1 reads MGHRA; CDR2 reads YSYEKL. The CDR3 sequence is CASSPLEAGETQYF. The CDR3 nucleotides are TGCGCCAGCAGCCCACTTGAGGCAGGGGAGACCCAGTACTTC.

This clone was seen once. This chain uses TRBV15 with TRBJ2-5, with TRBD2 identical over 8 bases. CDR1 is LNHNV, CDR2 YYDKDF, per germline (reference sequence). This CDR3 has 14 amino acids. Trimming at V came to 4 bases and at J to 5 bases, leaving 6 bases not matched to a gene. CDR3 amino acids: CATSTGTSGETQYF. CDR3 DNA sequence: TGTGCCACCAGCACGGGGACTAGTGGGGAGACCCAGTACTTC. The full variable domain, its missing parts supplied by reference TRBV15 and TRBJ2-5, is DAMVIQNPRYQVTQFGKPVTLSCSQTLNHNVMYWYQQKSSQAPKLLFHYYDKDFNNEADTPDNFQSRRPNTSFCFLDIRSPGLGDTAMYLCATSTGTSGETQYFGPGTRLLVL.

V usage is TRBV19 and J usage is TRBJ2-7, with D possibly matching TRBD2 (6 bases). From germline, CDR1 is LNHDA and CDR2 SQIVND (reference sequence). V lost 5 bases and J lost 3, with 14 bases in between. The CDR3 totals 14 residues. CDR3 DNA: TGTGCCAGTAGTCCACGGGACTGGGACTACGAGCAGTACTTC. Amino acids: CASSPRDWDYEQYF.

The CDR3: CASGLRLAGGPGFPNTGELFF. The DNA of the CDR3 is TGTGCTAGTGGTCTGCGACTAGCGGGAGGGCCTGGATTCCCAAACACCGGGGAGCTGTTTTTT. The rearrangement uses TRBV12-5 and TRBJ2-2, with 14 bases aligning to TRBD2. The CDR3 spans 21 residues. With V trimmed by 5 bases and J by 2 bases, 16 bases remained unmatched. Germline V gene data show CDR1 as LGHNT and CDR2 as FRNRAP.

This rearrangement joins TRBV5-1 to TRBJ2-7, with 11 bases that match TRBD1. Germline CDR1 and CDR2: SGHRS and YFSETQ. The CDR3 contains 14 residues. The V segment lost 2 bases and the J segment 7 bases; nucleotides outside the gene matches: 5. For the CDR3, the DNA is TGCGCCAGCAGCTTCGGACAGGGGGCAGTTGAGCAGTACTTC. As protein: CASSFGQGAVEQYF. Full variable domain (outside the CDR3, taken from reference TRBV5-1 and TRBJ2-7): KAGVTQTPRYLIKTRGQQVTLSCSPISGHRSVSWYQQTPGQGLQFLFEYFSETQRNKGNFPGRFSGRQFSNSRSEMNVSTLELGDSALYLCASSFGQGAVEQYFGPGTRLTVT.

The chain couples TRBV5-1 to TRBJ2-1; 9 positions match TRBD2. Germline CDR1 is SGHRS and CDR2 is YFSETQ. The CDR3 extends over 21 amino acids. The V and J ends lost 0 bases and 9 bases, in that order; junction bases with no gene match: 25. The DNA for the CDR3 is TGCGCCAGCAGCTTGGCCTCAGACTGGGGGGGGTTCGGGACTAGCATTATTGAGCAGTTCTTC. This codes for CASSLASDWGGFGTSIIEQFF.

The rearrangement joins TRBV9 to TRBJ2-2, with D hard to call. Trimming stripped 4 bases from V and 6 bases from J, with 7 bases between. The germline V gene has CDR1 SGDLS and CDR2 YYNGEE. This CDR3 spans 12 amino acids. CDR3 sequence: CASSLPAGELFF. The CDR3 region has the DNA TGTGCCAGCAGCCTCCCGGCCGGGGAGCTGTTTTTT. Filled out from reference TRBV9 and TRBJ2-2, the complete variable domain reads DSGVTQTPKHLITATGQRVTLRCSPRSGDLSVYWYQQSLDQGLQFLIQYYNGEERAKGNILERFSAQQFPDLHSELNLSSLELGDSALYFCASSLPAGELFFGEGSRLTVL.

This rearrangement joins TRBV19 to TRBJ1-2; D is undetermined. Trimming shortened V by 0 bases and J by 4 bases, and 12 bases separated the two germline ends. Germline V gene lookup returns CDR1 LNHDA and CDR2 SQIVND (reference sequence). The CDR3 consists of 15 residues. The CDR3 loop reads CASSIEGGVRYGYTF. The CDR3 nucleotides read TGTGCCAGTAGTATAGAAGGCGGGGTTCGCTATGGCTACACCTTC.

J is TRBJ1-2 and V is TRBV5-1; 12 bases are shared with TRBD1. In germline, CDR1 is SGHRS, CDR2 YFSETQ. J gave up 7 bases and V 5 bases, and 6 bases lay outside the gene matches. The length of the CDR3 is 14 residues. The DNA for the CDR3 is TGCGCCAGCAGACTGGGACAGGGGGCTTCTGGCTACACCTTC. Protein sequence: CASRLGQGASGYTF.